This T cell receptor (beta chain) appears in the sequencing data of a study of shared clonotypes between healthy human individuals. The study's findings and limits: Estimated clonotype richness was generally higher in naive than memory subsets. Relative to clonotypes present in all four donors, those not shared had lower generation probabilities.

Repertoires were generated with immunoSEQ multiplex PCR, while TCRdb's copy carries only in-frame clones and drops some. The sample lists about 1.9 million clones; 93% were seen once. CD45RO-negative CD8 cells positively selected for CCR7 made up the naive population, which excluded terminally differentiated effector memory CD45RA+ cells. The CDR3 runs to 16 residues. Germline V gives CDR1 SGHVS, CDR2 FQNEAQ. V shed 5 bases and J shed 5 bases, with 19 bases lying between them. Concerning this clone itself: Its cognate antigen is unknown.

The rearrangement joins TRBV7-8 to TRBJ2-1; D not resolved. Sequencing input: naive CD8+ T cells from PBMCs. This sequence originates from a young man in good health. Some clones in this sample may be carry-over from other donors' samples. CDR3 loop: CASSRSRARLHNEQFF. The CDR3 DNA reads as TGTGCCAGCAGCAGATCCCGGGCCCGCCTTCACAATGAGCAGTTCTTC.